The clone carrying this TCR beta chain was counted a few times. Its specificity is unknown. The authors reverse transcribed all of the isolated RNA, so sequencing captured expressed TCRB transcripts. Sequencing was performed with immunoSEQ multiplex PCR; in TCRdb, only in-frame clones are kept and a portion is missing. In the table there are roughly 400,000 clones, roughly 14% of which are singletons. V was pared by 0 bases and J by 12 bases, with 10 bases of the junction left unmatched. Per the germline V gene, CDR1 is MGHRA and CDR2 is YSYEKL. CDR3 length equals 16 residues. This sample was included in a study of beta chain features in type 1 diabetes. General study findings and limits: PCR might favor shorter templates, equally in patients and controls. A greater similarity of naive, central memory and Treg TCRB repertoires was seen among patients than among healthy donors. Any HLA effect on TCRB rearrangement was left unresolved by small sub-analyses.

Each of the sorted populations had a purity greater than 95%. This receptor was taken from a man aged 30 to 39 in good health. The J gene is TRBJ1-6, the V gene TRBV4-1; 8 nucleotides line up with TRBD1. The sample was naive CD4+ T cells from blood. The CDR3 loop reads CASSQDLSAGGEPLHF. CDR3 nucleotides: TGCGCCAGCAGCCAAGATCTTTCGGCAGGGGGCGAACCCCTCCACTTT.